This T cell receptor beta chain comes out of a study of T cells in Graves' hyperthyroidism and ophthalmopathy. Whole-study findings and limits: A median about 6.5 months before onset, the model predicted ophthalmopathy. Peripheral blood also featured most of the thyroid clonotypes expanded above 0.001.

On the basis of clinical symptoms, serum thyroxine and TRAb, thyroid ultrasound and orbital computed tomography, diagnoses were made. TCR beta CDR3 region amplification was performed from RNA transcripts. The TCR CDR3 first-round RT-PCR relied on the HTBI primer set. A single record per CDR3 protein comes from TCRdb applying MiXCR to the multiplex PCR reads. This sample carries hundreds of thousands of distinct CDR3 sequences, roughly 14% of them seen once, and the ten largest clones take about 13%. This CDR3 is built from 15 residues. The germline gives CDR1 SEHNR, CDR2 FQNEAQ (reference sequence). Trimming removed 5 bases from V and 6 bases from J, with 17 bases in between. This clonotype was counted many times. Its antigen remains unidentified.

Specimen: blood. This TCR derives from a man between 18 and 35 years old with Graves' ophthalmopathy. The rearrangement joins TRBV7-9 to TRBJ2-1; D ambiguous. The CDR3 coding sequence is TGTGCCAGCAGCACAACAAGGGTGTCTTCCAATGAGCAGTTCTTC. This sequence encodes CASSTTRVSSNEQFF.